The clone carrying this T cell receptor (beta chain) was seen once. V dropped 0 bases and J dropped 8; count of bases not matched to a gene: 9. The CDR3 runs to 15 residues. CDR1 is SGHRS, CDR2 YFSETQ, per germline. Sequenced by immunoSEQ multiplex PCR; TCRdb stores in-frame clones only, minus some. The sample records approximately 50,000 clones, almost 95% being singletons. The data were taken from a study of T cell changes during pregnancy in multiple sclerosis. V gene TRBV5-1 combines with J gene TRBJ2-3; 7 nucleotides line up with TRBD1. This clonotype was sampled from a female donor with multiple sclerosis, enrolled in a pregnancy study. Source: CD4+ T cells from peripheral blood mononuclear cells, taken in the third trimester of pregnancy. The CDR3 reads CASSLVKGAGGTQYF. The CDR3 DNA sequence: TGCGCCAGCAGCTTGGTTAAGGGAGCAGGGGGTACGCAGTATTTT.